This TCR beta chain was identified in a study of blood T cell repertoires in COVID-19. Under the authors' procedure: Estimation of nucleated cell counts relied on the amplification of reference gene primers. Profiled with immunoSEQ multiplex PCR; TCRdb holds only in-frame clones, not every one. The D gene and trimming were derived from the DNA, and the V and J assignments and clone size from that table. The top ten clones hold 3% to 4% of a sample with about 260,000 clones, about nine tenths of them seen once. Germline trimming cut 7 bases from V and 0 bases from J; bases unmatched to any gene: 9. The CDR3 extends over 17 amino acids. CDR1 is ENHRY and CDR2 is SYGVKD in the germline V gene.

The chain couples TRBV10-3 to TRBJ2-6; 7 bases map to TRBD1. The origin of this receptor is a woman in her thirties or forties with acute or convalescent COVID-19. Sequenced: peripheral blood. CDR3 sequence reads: CAITPGQLSSGANVLTF. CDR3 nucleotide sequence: TGTGCCATCACTCCGGGACAGTTAAGCTCTGGGGCCAACGTCCTGACTTTC.